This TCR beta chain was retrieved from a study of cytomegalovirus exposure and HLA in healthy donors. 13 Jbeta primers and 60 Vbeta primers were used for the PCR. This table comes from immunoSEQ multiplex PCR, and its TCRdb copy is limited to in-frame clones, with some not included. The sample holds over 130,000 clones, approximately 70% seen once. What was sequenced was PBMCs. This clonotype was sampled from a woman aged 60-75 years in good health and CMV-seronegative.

CDR3 DNA: TGTGCCAGCAGCCAAAGGGGCGCGGGGAGAGGGTTAGGGGCAGATACGCAGTATTTT. Translating it yields CASSQRGAGRGLGADTQYF. The V call is TRBV4-2, the J call TRBJ2-3, with D tentatively TRBD2 (6 bases). The germline CDR1 and CDR2 sequences are LGHNA and YNFKEQ. With 2 bases removed from V and 4 bases from J, the gap between germline ends came to 25 bases. The CDR3 contains 19 residues.